A selection of T cell receptor beta chains follows, all from one sample in a study of cytomegalovirus exposure and HLA in healthy donors. Profiling relied on immunoSEQ multiplex PCR, and the TCRdb table lists in-frame clones only, not all of them. This sample has around 94,000 clones, with roughly three quarters found just once. The sequenced material came from PBMCs. These TCRs come from a male donor in good health and CMV-seropositive. CDR3s include the opening cysteine and the closing phenylalanine or tryptophan. D genes are given only for firm matches. Clone size is not always given. Where it is, it says once, few, many or a class for expanded clones.

clone size	J gene	CDR3 length	V gene	D gene	CDR3 DNA	CDR3 protein
NA	TRBJ2-5	16	TRBV7-2	NA	TGTGCCAGCAGCTTAAGTACGGGAGCGAACCAAGAGACCCAGTACTTC	CASSLSTGANQETQYF
NA	TRBJ2-7	11	TRBV28	NA	TGTGCCAGCCGAACACCTTACGAGCAGTACTTC	CASRTPYEQYF
NA	TRBJ2-4	13	TRBV28	NA	TGTGCCAGCCAACCGCGGGCCAAAAACATTCAGTACTTC	CASQPRAKNIQYF
NA	TRBJ1-6	13	TRBV29-1	TRBD1	TGCAGCCGAGGGGGGACAGATCATTCACCCCTCCACTTT	CSRGGTDHSPLHF
NA	TRBJ2-1	12	TRBV5-4	TRBD1	TGTGCCAGCAGAAAGGGGGCAGGGGAGCAGTTCTTC	CASRKGAGEQFF
NA	TRBJ1-5	20	TRBV2	NA	TGTGCCAGCACGGGAGGGGGAGATGCCTACCAAACTTATAGCAATCAGCCCCAGCATTTT	CASTGGGDAYQTYSNQPQHF
NA	TRBJ2-7	15	TRBV4-3	NA	TGCGCCAGCAGCCAAGTCGACTCCCGGCCCTACGAGCAGTACTTC	CASSQVDSRPYEQYF
NA	TRBJ2-7	15	TRBV7-2	TRBD2	TGTGCCAGCAGCTTAGCCCTAGCGGGGGCACACGAGCAGTACTTC	CASSLALAGAHEQYF
NA	TRBJ2-1	12	TRBV28	TRBD2	TGTGCCAGCACGAGTAGCGGGAGAGAGAAGTTCTTC	CASTSSGREKFF
NA	TRBJ2-3	12	TRBV28	NA	TGTGCCAGCGGCACAGGGTTAGATACGCAGTATTTT	CASGTGLDTQYF
NA	TRBJ1-2	13	TRBV9	NA	TGTGCCAGCAGCCCGACAGGCTCCCGAGGCTACACCTTC	CASSPTGSRGYTF
few	TRBJ2-7	17	TRBV29-1	TRBD1	TGCAGCGCTACCCGAAGGATCGGGACAGGGGGTGGTAGCGAGCAGTACTTC	CSATRRIGTGGGSEQYF
NA	TRBJ2-1	16	TRBV28	TRBD2	TGTGCCAGCAGTCCACCGACTAGCGGGATAGACAATGAGCAGTTCTTC	CASSPPTSGIDNEQFF
NA	TRBJ1-3	13	TRBV27	NA	TGTGCCAGCAGTTTACGGTGGGGAGACACCATATATTTT	CASSLRWGDTIYF
NA	TRBJ2-3	15	TRBV9	TRBD1	TGTGCCAGCAGCCCCAGGACAGGGAGGATAGATACGCAGTATTTT	CASSPRTGRIDTQYF
NA	TRBJ2-1	16	TRBV9	TRBD2	TGTGCCAGCAGCGTGAGGAGCGGGGGGATTGGCAATGAGCAGTTCTTC	CASSVRSGGIGNEQFF
NA	TRBJ2-7	13	TRBV4-3	NA	TGCGCCAGCAGCCAAGAAGGGGGCTACGAGCAGTACTTC	CASSQEGGYEQYF